This is a list of T cell receptor beta chains from one sample in a study of early T cells in non-severe SARS-CoV-2 infection. MiXCR, applied by TCRdb to the 5' RACE reads, yields one record per CDR3 protein. This table has tens of thousands of distinct CDR3 sequences, 9.5% to 15% appearing once. This specimen consisted of whole blood, obtained at baseline. The receptor set was obtained from an adult who was a healthcare worker with PCR-confirmed SARS-CoV-2 infection or an uninfected control (not recorded which). The CDR3 runs from the conserved cysteine through the conserved F or W. The D gene is left open where the match is weak. Only part of the rows carry a size: once, few, many, or a class if the clone is expanded.

V gene	clone size	J gene	D gene	CDR3 protein	CDR3 DNA
TRBV12-3/TRBV12-4	.	TRBJ2-1	TRBD2	CASSPSAGEGYNEQFF	TGTGCCAGCAGTCCATCGGCGGGGGAGGGCTACAATGAGCAGTTCTTC
TRBV4-1	.	TRBJ2-4	.	CASSQPAASPLNIQYF	TGCGCCAGCAGCCAACCGGCCGCTAGCCCCCTAAACATTCAGTACTTC
TRBV14	few	TRBJ1-1	.	CASSQWSEAFF	TGTGCCAGCAGCCAATGGTCTGAAGCTTTCTTT
TRBV11-2	.	TRBJ1-1	.	CASSLTQRDTEAFF	TGTGCCAGCAGCTTGACACAGCGGGACACTGAAGCTTTCTTT
TRBV7-3	.	TRBJ1-1	.	CASSLNGGTNTEAFF	TGTGCCAGCAGCTTAAATGGGGGTACGAACACTGAAGCTTTCTTT
TRBV2	few	TRBJ1-1	.	CASRGSGGLDTEAFF	TGTGCCAGCAGAGGCTCGGGGGGGCTGGACACTGAAGCTTTCTTT
TRBV29-1	few	TRBJ2-3	TRBD2	CSGISGDPPDTQYF	TGCAGCGGGATTAGCGGGGACCCGCCAGATACGCAGTATTTT
TRBV12-3/TRBV12-4	few	TRBJ2-7	.	CASSLSRSYEQYF	TGTGCCAGCAGTTTAAGCAGGTCTTACGAGCAGTACTTC
TRBV3-1	.	TRBJ1-1	.	CASSQADNTEAFF	TGTGCCAGCAGCCAAGCCGACAACACTGAAGCTTTCTTT
TRBV11-1	many	TRBJ1-6	.	CASSLGHNSPLHF	TGTGCCAGCAGCTTGGGGCACAATTCACCCCTCCACTTT
TRBV5-4	.	TRBJ2-3	TRBD1	CASSIRDRRHTDTQYF	TGTGCCAGCAGCATTAGGGACAGGCGTCACACAGATACGCAGTATTTT
TRBV27	few	TRBJ1-6	.	CASSPTGSSPLHF	TGTGCCAGCAGTCCCACAGGGAGTTCACCCCTCCACTTT
TRBV6-1	few	TRBJ1-1	.	CASRRTALMNTEAFF	TGTGCCAGCAGGCGGACAGCACTAATGAACACTGAAGCTTTCTTT
TRBV7-6	few	TRBJ2-7	TRBD2	CASRKRRGTYEQYF	TGTGCCAGCAGGAAGAGGCGGGGGACCTACGAGCAGTACTTC
TRBV7-9	few	TRBJ2-7	.	CASSLEGRYEQYF	TGTGCCAGCAGCTTAGAAGGACGCTACGAGCAGTACTTC
TRBV12-3/TRBV12-4	many	TRBJ1-2	.	CASSLADKNYGYTF	TGTGCCAGCAGTTTAGCTGACAAGAACTATGGCTACACCTTC
TRBV29-1	many	TRBJ1-1	TRBD1	CSVKTGATTEVFF	TGCAGCGTCAAGACAGGGGCGACAACTGAAGTTTTCTTT
TRBV19	few	TRBJ1-5	.	CATSPGLKSNQPQHF	TGTGCCACCAGCCCGGGCCTTAAAAGCAATCAGCCCCAGCATTTT
TRBV18	few	TRBJ2-7	.	CASSPGADQYF	TGTGCCAGCTCCCCTGGGGCAGATCAGTACTTC
TRBV18	many	TRBJ2-5	.	CASSPLPTLQETQYF	TGTGCCAGCTCACCACTCCCGACCCTCCAAGAGACCCAGTACTTC
TRBV12-3/TRBV12-4	.	TRBJ1-5	.	CASKRAEGNQPQHF	TGTGCCAGCAAGAGGGCGGAAGGCAATCAGCCCCAGCATTTT
TRBV6-1	.	TRBJ1-4	TRBD1	CASSRTPGGGNEKLFF	TGTGCCAGCAGCCGCACCCCAGGGGGCGGCAATGAAAAACTGTTTTTT
TRBV6-6	few	TRBJ1-5	TRBD1	CASSSGGWQPQHF	TGTGCCAGCAGTTCAGGGGGGTGGCAGCCCCAGCATTTT
TRBV6-6	many	TRBJ1-1	.	CASSYVSTEAFF	TGTGCCAGCAGTTACGTTAGTACTGAAGCTTTCTTT
TRBV20-1	many	TRBJ2-7	.	CSAGRVRQGGSYEQYF	TGCAGTGCTGGGAGGGTCCGACAGGGAGGATCCTACGAGCAGTACTTC
TRBV4-1	few	TRBJ2-1	.	CASSQEESYPYNEQFF	TGCGCCAGCAGCCAAGAAGAGTCCTACCCCTACAATGAGCAGTTCTTC
TRBV7-9	many	TRBJ1-2	.	CASSLASNYGYTF	TGTGCCAGCAGCTTAGCGAGTAACTATGGCTACACCTTC
TRBV6-4	few	TRBJ1-2	TRBD1	CASSDRSTGFNHGYTF	TGTGCCAGCAGTGACCGTTCGACAGGGTTCAACCATGGCTACACCTTC
TRBV7-9	.	TRBJ2-1	.	CASSSHSPYANEQFF	TGTGCCAGCAGCTCCCATAGCCCATACGCCAATGAGCAGTTCTTC
TRBV5-5	.	TRBJ2-3	.	CASGNFDSADTQYF	TGTGCCAGCGGAAACTTCGATTCTGCAGATACGCAGTATTTT
TRBV6-2/TRBV6-3	.	TRBJ2-7	.	CASSFRPVVDEQYF	TGTGCCAGCAGTTTCCGGCCGGTCGTGGACGAGCAGTACTTC
TRBV12-2	.	TRBJ2-2	.	CASRLGVRIGQTTGELFF	TGTGCAAGTCGCTTAGGAGTGAGAATAGGACAGACTACCGGGGAGCTGTTTTTT
TRBV4-3	.	TRBJ1-4	.	CASSQDSTNEKLFF	TGCGCCAGCAGCCAAGATTCAACTAATGAAAAACTGTTTTTT
TRBV6-5	.	TRBJ1-1	.	CASSIQGRGTEAFF	TGTGCCAGCAGTATTCAGGGAAGAGGTACTGAAGCTTTCTTT
TRBV20-1	.	TRBJ1-2	.	CSAPESNYGYTF	TGCAGTGCTCCGGAGAGTAACTATGGCTACACCTTC
TRBV7-2	.	TRBJ1-2	.	CASSFGPLGLGYTF	TGTGCCAGCAGCTTCGGGCCCCTGGGCCTTGGCTACACCTTC
TRBV28	.	TRBJ2-2	.	CASSRVSTGELFF	TGTGCCAGCAGCAGGGTGAGCACCGGGGAGCTGTTTTTT
TRBV18	many	TRBJ2-7	TRBD2	CASSPGLAGDEQYF	TGTGCCAGCTCACCGGGGCTAGCGGGGGACGAGCAGTACTTC
TRBV18	many	TRBJ1-4	TRBD1	CASSPPGDSIFLFF	TGTGCCAGCTCACCACCGGGGGACAGTATCTTCCTGTTTTTT
TRBV9	.	TRBJ2-1	TRBD2	CASSVRGLAFYNEQFF	TGTGCCAGCAGCGTAAGGGGACTAGCGTTCTACAATGAGCAGTTCTTC
TRBV11-2	many	TRBJ1-5	.	CASSLGHPNQPQHF	TGTGCCAGCAGCTTAGGACACCCCAATCAGCCCCAGCATTTT
TRBV6-5	.	TRBJ2-1	TRBD2	CASRDIAGVSYNEQFF	TGTGCCAGCAGGGACATAGCGGGGGTCTCCTACAATGAGCAGTTCTTC
TRBV20-1	many	TRBJ1-2	.	CSARSGYTF	TGCAGTGCTAGATCTGGCTACACCTTC
TRBV5-1	few	TRBJ2-7	.	CASSFTPGPNEQYF	TGCGCCAGCAGCTTTACTCCCGGGCCGAACGAGCAGTACTTC
TRBV4-1	many	TRBJ1-1	.	CASSHPTVAGTEAFF	TGCGCCAGCAGCCACCCTACAGTGGCGGGCACTGAAGCTTTCTTT
TRBV7-8	.	TRBJ1-4	.	CASSYRGSTNEKLFF	TGTGCCAGCAGCTATCGGGGCTCAACTAATGAAAAACTGTTTTTT
TRBV7-9	many	TRBJ2-7	TRBD1	CASSRADRVPYF	TGTGCCAGCAGCAGAGCCGACAGGGTTCCGTACTTC
TRBV19	.	TRBJ1-5	.	CVSSIRRGGNQPQHF	TGTGTCAGTAGTATTCGACGGGGGGGCAATCAGCCCCAGCATTTT
TRBV6-5	few	TRBJ1-6	.	CASRPGRAGSPLHF	TGTGCCAGCAGACCGGGACGGGCAGGCTCACCCCTCCACTTT
TRBV11-2	few	TRBJ2-5	TRBD2	CASSLGVGLGEETQYF	TGTGCCAGCAGCTTGGGCGTAGGACTAGGCGAAGAGACCCAGTACTTC
TRBV2	many	TRBJ2-7	.	CASSGQKAYEQYF	TGTGCCAGCAGTGGGCAGAAAGCCTACGAGCAGTACTTC
TRBV7-9	few	TRBJ2-2	.	CASSPGELFF	TGTGCCAGCAGCCCCGGGGAGCTGTTTTTT
TRBV6-5	.	TRBJ2-7	TRBD2	CASSYASGGPYEQYF	TGTGCCAGCAGTTACGCTAGCGGGGGGCCCTACGAGCAGTACTTC
TRBV3-1	few	TRBJ1-1	TRBD1	CASKFSQGETEAFF	TGTGCCAGCAAGTTCTCACAGGGGGAGACTGAAGCTTTCTTT